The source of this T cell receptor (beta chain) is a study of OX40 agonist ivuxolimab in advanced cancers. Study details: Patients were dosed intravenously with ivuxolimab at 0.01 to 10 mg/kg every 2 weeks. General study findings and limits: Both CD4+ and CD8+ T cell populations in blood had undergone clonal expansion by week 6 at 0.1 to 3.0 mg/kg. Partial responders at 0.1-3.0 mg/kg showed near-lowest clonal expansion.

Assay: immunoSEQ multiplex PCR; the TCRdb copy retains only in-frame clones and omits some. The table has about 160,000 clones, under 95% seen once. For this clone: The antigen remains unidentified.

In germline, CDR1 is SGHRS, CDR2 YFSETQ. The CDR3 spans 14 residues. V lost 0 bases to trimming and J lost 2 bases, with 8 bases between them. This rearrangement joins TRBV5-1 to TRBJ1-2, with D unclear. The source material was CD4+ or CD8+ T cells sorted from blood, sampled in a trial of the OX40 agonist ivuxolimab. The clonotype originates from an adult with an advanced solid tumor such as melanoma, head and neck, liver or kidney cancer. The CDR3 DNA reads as TGCGCCAGCAGCTTGGGCGCGGTGAACTATGGCTACACCTTC. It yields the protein CASSLGAVNYGYTF.